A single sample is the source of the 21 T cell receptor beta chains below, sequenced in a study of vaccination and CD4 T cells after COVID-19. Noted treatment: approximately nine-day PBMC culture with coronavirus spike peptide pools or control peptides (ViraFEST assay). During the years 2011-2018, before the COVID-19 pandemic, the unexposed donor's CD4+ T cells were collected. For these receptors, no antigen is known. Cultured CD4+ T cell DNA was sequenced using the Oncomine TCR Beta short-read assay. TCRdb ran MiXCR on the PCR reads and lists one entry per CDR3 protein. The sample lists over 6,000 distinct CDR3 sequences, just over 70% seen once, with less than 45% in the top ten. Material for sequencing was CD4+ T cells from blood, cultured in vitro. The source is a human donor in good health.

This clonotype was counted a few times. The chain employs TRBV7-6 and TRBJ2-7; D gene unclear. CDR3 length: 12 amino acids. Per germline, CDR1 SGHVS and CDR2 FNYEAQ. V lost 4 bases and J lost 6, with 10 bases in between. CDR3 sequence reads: CASSSTGSEQYF. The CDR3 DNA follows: TGTGCCAGCAGCTCAACGGGCTCCGAGCAGTACTTC. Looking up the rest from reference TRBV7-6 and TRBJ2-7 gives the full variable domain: GAGVSQSPRYKVTKRGQDVALRCDPISGHVSLYWYRQALGQGPEFLTYFNYEAQQDKSGLPNDRFSAERPEGSISTLTIQRTEQRDSAMYRCASSSTGSEQYFGPGTRLTVT.

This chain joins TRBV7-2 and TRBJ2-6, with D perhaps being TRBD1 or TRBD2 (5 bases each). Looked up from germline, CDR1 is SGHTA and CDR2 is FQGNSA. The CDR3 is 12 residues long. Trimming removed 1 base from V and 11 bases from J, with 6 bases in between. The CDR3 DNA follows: TGTGCCAGCAGCTTAGGAGGGGACGTCCTGACTTTC. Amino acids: CASSLGGDVLTF.

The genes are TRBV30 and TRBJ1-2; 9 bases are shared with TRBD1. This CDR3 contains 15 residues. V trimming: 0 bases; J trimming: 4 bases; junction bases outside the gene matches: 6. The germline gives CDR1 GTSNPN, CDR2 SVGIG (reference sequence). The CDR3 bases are TGTGCCTGGAGTGTACGGGACAGGGATTCCTATGGCTACACCTTC. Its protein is CAWSVRDRDSYGYTF.

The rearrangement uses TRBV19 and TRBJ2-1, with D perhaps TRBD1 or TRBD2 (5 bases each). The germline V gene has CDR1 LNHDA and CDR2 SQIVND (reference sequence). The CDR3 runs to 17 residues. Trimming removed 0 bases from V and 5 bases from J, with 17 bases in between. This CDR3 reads CASSIEVQGDLNNEQFF. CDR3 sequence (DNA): TGTGCCAGTAGTATAGAGGTTCAGGGAGATTTAAACAATGAGCAGTTCTTC.

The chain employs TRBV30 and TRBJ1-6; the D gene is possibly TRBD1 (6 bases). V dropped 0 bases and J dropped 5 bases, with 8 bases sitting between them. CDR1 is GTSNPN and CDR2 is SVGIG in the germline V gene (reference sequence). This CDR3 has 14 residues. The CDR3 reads CAWSVQGNNSPLHF. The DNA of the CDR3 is TGTGCCTGGAGTGTACAGGGAAATAATTCACCCCTCCACTTT.

The CDR3 DNA reads TGTGCCAGCACCAAAGGAGGAGGGAGCACCGCAGATACGCAGTATTTT. Its protein product is CASTKGGGSTADTQYF. J is TRBJ2-3 and V is TRBV6-1; D possibly corresponds to TRBD2 (6 bases). From germline, CDR1 is MNHNS and CDR2 SASEGT. V was pared by 7 bases and J by 4 bases, with 21 bases between. The CDR3 totals 16 residues.

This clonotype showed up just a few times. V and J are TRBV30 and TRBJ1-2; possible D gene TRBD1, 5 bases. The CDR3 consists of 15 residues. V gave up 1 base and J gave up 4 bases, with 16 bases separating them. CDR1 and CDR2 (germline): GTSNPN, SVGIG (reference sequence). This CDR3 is CAWSASGSRGYGYTF. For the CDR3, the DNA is TGTGCCTGGAGTGCCTCAGGGTCCCGGGGCTATGGCTACACCTTC.

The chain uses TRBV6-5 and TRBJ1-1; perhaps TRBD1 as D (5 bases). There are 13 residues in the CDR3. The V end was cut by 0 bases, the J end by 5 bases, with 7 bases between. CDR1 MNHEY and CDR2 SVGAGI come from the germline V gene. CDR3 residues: CASSYSGGTEAFF. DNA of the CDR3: TGTGCCAGCAGTTACTCTGGGGGTACTGAAGCTTTCTTT.

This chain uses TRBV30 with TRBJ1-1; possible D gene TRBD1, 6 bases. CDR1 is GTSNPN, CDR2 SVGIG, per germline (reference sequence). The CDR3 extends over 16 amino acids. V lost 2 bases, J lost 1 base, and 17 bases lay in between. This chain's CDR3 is CAWSRWGGPENTEAFF. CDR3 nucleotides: TGTGCCTGGAGTCGGTGGGGGGGCCCGGAGAACACTGAAGCTTTCTTT.

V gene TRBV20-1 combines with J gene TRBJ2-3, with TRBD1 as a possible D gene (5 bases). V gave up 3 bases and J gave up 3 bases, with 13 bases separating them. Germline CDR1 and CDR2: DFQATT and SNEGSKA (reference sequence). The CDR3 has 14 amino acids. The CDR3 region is CSASKGARTDTQYF. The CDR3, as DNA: TGCAGTGCTAGTAAAGGGGCGAGGACAGATACGCAGTATTTT.

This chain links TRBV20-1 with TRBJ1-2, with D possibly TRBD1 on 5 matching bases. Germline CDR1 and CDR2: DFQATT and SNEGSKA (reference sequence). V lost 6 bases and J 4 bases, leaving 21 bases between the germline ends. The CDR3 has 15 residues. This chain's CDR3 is CSARDEQGLGYGYTF. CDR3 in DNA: TGCAGTGCCCGAGACGAGCAGGGTTTGGGCTATGGCTACACCTTC.

CDR3 nucleotide sequence: TGCGCCAGCAGCCAAGATTGGTGGAGGGACACTGAAGCTTTCTTT. It specifies CASSQDWWRDTEAFF. The J gene is TRBJ1-1, the V gene TRBV4-3, with D unclear. The CDR3 totals 15 residues. V lost 0 bases and J 3 bases, leaving 11 bases between the germline ends. The V gene's germline CDR1 is LGHNA and CDR2 YSLEER.

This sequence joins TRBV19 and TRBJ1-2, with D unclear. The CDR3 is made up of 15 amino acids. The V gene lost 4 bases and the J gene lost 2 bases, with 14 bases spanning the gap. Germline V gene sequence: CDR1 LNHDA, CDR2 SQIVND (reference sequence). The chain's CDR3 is CASSKIGGSNYGYTF. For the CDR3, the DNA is TGTGCCAGTAGTAAAATTGGAGGGAGCAACTATGGCTACACCTTC.

The CDR3 is CSAPPADKNEKLFF. The CDR3 DNA is TGCAGTGCCCCCCCGGCAGATAAGAATGAAAAACTGTTTTTT. The gene calls are TRBV20-1 and TRBJ1-4; the D is unclear. The CDR3 totals 14 residues. The germline CDR1 and CDR2 sequences are DFQATT and SNEGSKA (reference sequence). Trimming removed 6 bases at V and 5 bases at J, with 16 bases between.

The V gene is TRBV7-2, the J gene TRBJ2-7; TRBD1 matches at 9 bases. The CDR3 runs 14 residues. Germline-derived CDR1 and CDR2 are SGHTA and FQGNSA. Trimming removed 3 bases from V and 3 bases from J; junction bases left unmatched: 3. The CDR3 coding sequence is TGTGCCAGCAGCTTGGACAGGGGAAACTACGAGCAGTACTTC. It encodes CASSLDRGNYEQYF. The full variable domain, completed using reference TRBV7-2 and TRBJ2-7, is GAGVSQSPSNKVTEKGKDVELRCDPISGHTALYWYRQSLGQGLEFLIYFQGNSAPDKSGLPSDRFSAERTGGSVSTLTIQRTQQEDSAVYLCASSLDRGNYEQYFGPGTRLTVT.

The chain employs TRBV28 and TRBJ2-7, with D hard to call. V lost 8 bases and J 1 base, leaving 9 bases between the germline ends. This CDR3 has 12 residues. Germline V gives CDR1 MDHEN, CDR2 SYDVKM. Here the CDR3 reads CASGRPSYEQYF. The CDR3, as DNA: TGTGCCAGCGGACGGCCGTCCTACGAGCAGTACTTC.

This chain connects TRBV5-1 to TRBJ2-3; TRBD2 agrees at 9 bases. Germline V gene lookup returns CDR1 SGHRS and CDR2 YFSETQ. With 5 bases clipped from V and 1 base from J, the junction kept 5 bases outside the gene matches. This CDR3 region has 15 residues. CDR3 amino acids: CASRLAGDRTDTQYF. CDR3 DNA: TGCGCCAGCAGGTTAGCGGGGGACCGCACAGATACGCAGTATTTT.

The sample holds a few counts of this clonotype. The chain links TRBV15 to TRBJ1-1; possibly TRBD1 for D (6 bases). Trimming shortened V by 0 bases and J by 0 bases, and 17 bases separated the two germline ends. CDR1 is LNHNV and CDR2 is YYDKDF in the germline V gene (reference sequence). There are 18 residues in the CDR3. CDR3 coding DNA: TGTGCCACCAGCAGAGATCATCCCTTGCGGGGGCTGAACACTGAAGCTTTCTTT. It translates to CATSRDHPLRGLNTEAFF. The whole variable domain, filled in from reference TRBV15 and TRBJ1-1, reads DAMVIQNPRYQVTQFGKPVTLSCSQTLNHNVMYWYQQKSSQAPKLLFHYYDKDFNNEADTPDNFQSRRPNTSFCFLDIRSPGLGDTAMYLCATSRDHPLRGLNTEAFFGQGTRLTVV.

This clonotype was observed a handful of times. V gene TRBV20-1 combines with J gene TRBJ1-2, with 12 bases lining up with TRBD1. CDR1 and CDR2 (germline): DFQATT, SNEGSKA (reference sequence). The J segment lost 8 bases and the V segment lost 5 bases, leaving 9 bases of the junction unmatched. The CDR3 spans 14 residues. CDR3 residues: CSALRDRGQDGYTF. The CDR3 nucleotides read TGCAGTGCTTTGCGGGACAGGGGGCAAGACGGCTACACCTTC.

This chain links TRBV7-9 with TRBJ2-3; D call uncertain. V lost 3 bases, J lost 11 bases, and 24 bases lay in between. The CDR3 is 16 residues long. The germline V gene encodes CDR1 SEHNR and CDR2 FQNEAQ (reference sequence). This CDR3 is CASSFTLAHDSEGQYF. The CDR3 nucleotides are TGTGCCAGCAGCTTTACTCTGGCTCACGACTCCGAAGGGCAGTATTTT.

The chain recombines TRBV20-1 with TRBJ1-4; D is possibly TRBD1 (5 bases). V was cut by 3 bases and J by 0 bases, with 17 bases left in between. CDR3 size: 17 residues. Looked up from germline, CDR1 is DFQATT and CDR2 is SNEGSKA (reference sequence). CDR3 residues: CSASLPRTGATNEKLFF. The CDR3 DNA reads TGCAGTGCTAGCCTACCAAGGACGGGGGCAACTAATGAAAAACTGTTTTTT.